Below, 2 T cell receptor beta chains from the same sample are listed, as sequenced in a study of identifying expanded T cells in peripheral blood. The data were produced by immunoSEQ multiplex PCR, yet TCRdb's version contains in-frame clones alone and is incomplete. The sample lists around 100,000 clones, 80% to 90% occurring once. Sequencing used blood. All receptors come from a person aged 18 to 69 in good health.

The chain uses TRBV7-9 and TRBJ1-6; the match to TRBD1 covers 10 bases. The CDR3 contains 16 residues. From germline, CDR1 is SEHNR and CDR2 FQNEAQ (reference sequence). After removal of 5 bases from V and 8 bases from J, the junction contained 9 bases not matched to a gene. The CDR3 sequence: CASSPPGQGDDSPLHF. The DNA for the CDR3 is TGTGCCAGCAGCCCCCCCGGACAGGGGGATGATTCACCCCTCCACTTT.

The chain joins TRBV27 to TRBJ1-2; 8 bases match TRBD1. Looked up from germline, CDR1 is MNHEY and CDR2 is SMNVEV (reference sequence). This CDR3 has 14 residues. V lost 5 bases, J lost 8 bases, and 10 bases stayed unmatched. The CDR3 here is CASSTTGTGGGYTF. CDR3 in DNA: TGTGCCAGCAGTACGACCGGGACAGGAGGAGGCTACACCTTC.